The 9 T cell receptor beta chains reported below all come from one sample, sequenced in a study of blood T cell repertoires in COVID-19. TCRdb keeps only in-frame clones here, not all; method: immunoSEQ multiplex PCR. The table records about 200,000 clones, approximately 90% of them present only once. Sequenced: peripheral blood. These receptors originate from a man between 60 and 75 years old with active or convalescent COVID-19.

The chain links TRBV5-4 to TRBJ1-6; TRBD1 matches 8 bases. The V segment lost 5 bases and the J segment 10 bases; nucleotides outside the gene matches: 11. The CDR3 runs 15 residues. The germline gives CDR1 SGHNT, CDR2 YYREEE (reference sequence). The CDR3 nucleotides read TGTGCCAGCAGTACCCAAGGACAGGGAGGGTCACCCCTCCACTTT. This encodes CASSTQGQGGSPLHF.

CDR3: CASSLESGSNTEAFF. The CDR3 nucleotides read TGTGCCAGCAGCTTAGAGTCAGGGTCGAACACTGAAGCTTTCTTT. The J gene is TRBJ1-1, the V gene TRBV11-2, with D possibly being TRBD1 (5 bases). The CDR3 contains 15 residues. Per germline, CDR1 SGHAT and CDR2 FQNNGV. Trimming removed 0 bases from V and 1 base from J, with 9 bases in between. Full variable domain (missing parts from reference TRBV11-2 and TRBJ1-1): EAGVAQSPRYKIIEKRQSVAFWCNPISGHATLYWYQQILGQGPKLLIQFQNNGVVDDSQLPKDRFSAERLKGVDSTLKIQPAKLEDSAVYLCASSLESGSNTEAFFGQGTRLTVV.

Only one count was recorded for this clone. CDR3 sequence (DNA): TGTGCCAGCAGCTTGGCCGGCAGGGGTGGCAATCAGCCCCAGCATTTT. Translation gives CASSLAGRGGNQPQHF. The rearrangement joins TRBV5-8 to TRBJ1-5, with D maybe TRBD1 (6 bases). Germline CDR1 reads SGHTS; CDR2 reads YDEGEE. CDR3 length: 16 residues. Trimming cost V 0 bases and J 2 bases, with 12 bases left between them.

This sequence joins TRBV6-5 and TRBJ1-5; TRBD1 agrees at 10 bases. Germline loops: CDR1 MNHEY, CDR2 SVGAGI. CDR3 length: 15 residues. The junction had 7 bases not matched to a gene; V was cut back by 8 bases and J by 3 bases. CDR3 in amino acids: CASRGQGVNNQPQHF. In nucleotides, the CDR3 is TGTGCCAGCCGAGGACAGGGGGTTAACAATCAGCCCCAGCATTTT.

The chain carries TRBV2 and TRBJ2-7, with a possible D match to TRBD2 (5 bases). V lost 0 bases and J lost 4, with 13 bases in between. The length of the CDR3 is 15 residues. CDR1 and CDR2 from the germline V gene are SNHLY and FYNNEI. CDR3 nucleotides: TGTGCCAGCAGTGAAGCCGCGGGCACCGTTTACGAGCAGTACTTC. Its protein product is CASSEAAGTVYEQYF.

V is TRBV15 and J is TRBJ1-1; perhaps TRBD1 as D (5 bases). V was trimmed by 5 bases and J by 0 bases, leaving 10 bases between them. From germline, CDR1 is LNHNV and CDR2 YYDKDF (reference sequence). The CDR3 totals 14 residues. CDR3 sequence (DNA): TGTGCCACCAGCTACAGGCGCATGAACACTGAAGCTTTCTTT. Its protein is CATSYRRMNTEAFF.

The gene calls are TRBV25-1 and TRBJ2-2; TRBD1 matches at 7 bases. The CDR3 sequence is 15 residues long. Germline V gene sequence: CDR1 MGHDK, CDR2 SYGVNS. Trimming cost V 3 bases and J 5 bases; bases outside gene matches: 6. The CDR3 loop is CASSDTDRETGELFF. The CDR3 DNA reads as TGTGCCAGCAGTGATACCGACAGGGAGACCGGGGAGCTGTTTTTT.

The chain links TRBV5-1 to TRBJ2-5; TRBD2 might be the D (7 bases). V shed 9 bases and J shed 2 bases, with 14 bases lying between them. Germline V CDR1 and CDR2: SGHRS, YFSETQ. The CDR3 consists of 13 residues. CDR3 amino acids: CATHEGGQETQYF. Here the CDR3 DNA reads TGCGCCACCCACGAGGGGGGGCAAGAGACCCAGTACTTC.

The rearrangement links TRBV2 to TRBJ1-4; maybe TRBD1 (6 bases). Germline V lookup: CDR1 SNHLY, CDR2 FYNNEI. Between the trimmed V and J ends, which lost 5 bases and 3 bases, there was a span of 13 bases. The CDR3 extends over 15 amino acids. The CDR3 nucleotides read TGTGCCAGCAGTACCAGGGGAGTGCCTAATGAAAAACTGTTTTTT. It encodes CASSTRGVPNEKLFF.